These 30 T cell receptor beta chains were sequenced from one sample in a study of shared clonotypes between healthy human individuals. The protocol was immunoSEQ multiplex PCR, while the TCRdb copy is restricted to in-frame clones and leaves out a portion. The sample consists of roughly 2,000,000 clones, just over 90% of them appearing once. The naive CD8 population came from CD45RO-negative cells selected for CCR7, without terminally differentiated effector memory CD45RA+ cells. Sequencing used naive CD8+ T cells from PBMCs. These receptors originate from a man younger than 30 in good health. Some clones in this sample may be carry-over from other donors' samples.

This chain uses TRBV7-8 with TRBJ2-3; TRBD2 matches at 11 bases. The junction had 10 bases not matched to a gene; V was cut back by 6 bases and J by 5 bases. This CDR3 has 16 residues. Germline loops: CDR1 SGHVS, CDR2 FQNEAQ. CDR3 amino acids: CASSTRLAGRVDTQYF. For the CDR3, the DNA is TGTGCCAGCAGTACCAGACTAGCGGGGAGGGTAGATACGCAGTATTTT.

This clone occurred once. This chain links TRBV18 with TRBJ2-6; D is undetermined. The length of the CDR3 is 18 residues. Per germline, CDR1 KGHSH and CDR2 LQKENI. V was clipped by 3 bases and J by 4 bases, with 19 bases between them. In nucleotides, the CDR3 is TGTGCCAGCTCACCTACGGGCCTGGTTTATCGGGGGGCCAACGTCCTGACTTTC. As protein: CASSPTGLVYRGANVLTF. Full variable domain (rest looked up from reference TRBV18 and TRBJ2-6): NAGVMQNPRHLVRRRGQEARLRCSPMKGHSHVYWYRQLPEEGLKFMVYLQKENIIDESGMPKERFSAEFPKEGPSILRIQQVVRGDSAAYFCASSPTGLVYRGANVLTFGAGSRLTVL.

The rearrangement joins TRBV7-3 to TRBJ1-2; 7 bases map to TRBD1. CDR1 is SGHTA and CDR2 is FQGTGA in the germline V gene. The junction had 7 bases not matched to a gene; V was cut back by 5 bases and J by 7 bases. This CDR3 spans 13 amino acids. CDR3 coding DNA: TGTGCCAGCAGCCCGGACAGGATGAGTGGCTACACCTTC. This gives the protein CASSPDRMSGYTF.

The chain carries TRBV29-1 and TRBJ2-5; no definite D call. V gave up 2 bases and J gave up 7 bases, with 11 bases separating them. The CDR3 has 12 residues. The germline CDR1 and CDR2 sequences are SQVTM and ANQGSEA. The CDR3 region has the DNA TGCAGCGTTGAACCGGGTTTTGCGACCCAGTACTTC. Translating it yields CSVEPGFATQYF. The variable domain in full, completed from reference TRBV29-1 and TRBJ2-5, reads SAVISQKPSRDICQRGTSLTIQCQVDSQVTMMFWYRQQPGQSLTLIATANQGSEATYESGFVIDKFPISRPNLTFSTLTVSNMSPEDSSIYLCSVEPGFATQYFGPGTRLLVL.

The rearrangement links TRBV7-2 to TRBJ2-2, with TRBD1 matching 7 bases. The CDR3 is made up of 17 amino acids. Germline V gene lookup returns CDR1 SGHTA and CDR2 FQGNSA. Trimming cost V 0 bases and J 0 bases; bases outside gene matches: 4. The CDR3 loop reads CASSLAGGYANTGELFF. Written as DNA, the CDR3 is TGTGCCAGCAGCTTAGCAGGGGGCTACGCGAACACCGGGGAGCTGTTTTTT.

For this clone: Other DNA sequences in this sample translate to the same CDR3. The V gene is TRBV27, the J gene TRBJ1-2; 8 bases fit TRBD1. CDR1 is MNHEY and CDR2 is SMNVEV in the germline V gene (reference sequence). V dropped 5 bases and J dropped 8; count of bases not matched to a gene: 7. This CDR3 contains 13 residues. CDR3 DNA sequence: TGTGCCAGCAGTCTCGGGACAGGTTGGGGCTACACCTTC. As protein: CASSLGTGWGYTF.

The rearrangement uses TRBV11-2 and TRBJ2-7; the D gene could be TRBD1 or TRBD2 (5 bases each). This CDR3 contains 16 residues. Germline V lookup: CDR1 SGHAT, CDR2 FQNNGV. V was cut by 1 base and J by 9 bases, with 22 bases left in between. The DNA for the CDR3 is TGTGCCAGCAGCTTAGTCCGGGACCCCGTCCTTCACGGGCAGTACTTC. Translation gives CASSLVRDPVLHGQYF.

J is TRBJ2-7 and V is TRBV19, with 9 bases matching TRBD2. The V gene's germline CDR1 is LNHDA and CDR2 SQIVND (reference sequence). Trimming at V came to 7 bases and at J to 7 bases, leaving 14 bases not matched to a gene. This CDR3 is 15 amino acids long. CDR3 nucleotides: TGTGCCAGTACCTTCGGGGCGGGAGGGCCTGGAGAGCAGTACTTC. This gives the protein CASTFGAGGPGEQYF.

Only one count was recorded for this clone. The V call is TRBV7-9, the J call TRBJ2-2, with 8 bases aligning to TRBD2. Trimming cost V 1 base and J 7 bases; bases outside gene matches: 11. This CDR3 comprises 17 residues. CDR1 SEHNR and CDR2 FQNEAQ come from the germline V gene (reference sequence). CDR3 in DNA: TGTGCCAGCAGCTTAGGGCCCCAGCGGGAGTCAGGCGGGGAGCTGTTTTTT. Protein sequence: CASSLGPQRESGGELFF.

The V and J genes are TRBV9 and TRBJ1-1; D gene uncertain. Trimming removed 5 bases at V and 0 bases at J, with 14 bases between. The CDR3 is made up of 15 amino acids. Looked up from germline, CDR1 is SGDLS and CDR2 is YYNGEE. CDR3 loop: CASRPGPGMNTEAFF. CDR3 in DNA: TGTGCCAGCAGGCCGGGCCCAGGCATGAACACTGAAGCTTTCTTT.

The chain employs TRBV5-1 and TRBJ2-7; D is undetermined. The CDR3 is 13 residues long. Deletions cut 4 bases from V and 1 base from J, with 9 bases between. Germline CDR1 and CDR2: SGHRS and YFSETQ. CDR3: CASSHSESYEQYF. The CDR3 coding sequence is TGCGCCAGCAGCCACTCTGAATCCTACGAGCAGTACTTC.

The V and J genes are TRBV9 and TRBJ2-1, with D uncertain. Trimming left V 0 bases short and J 6 bases short, with 7 bases between. The germline V gene has CDR1 SGDLS and CDR2 YYNGEE. CDR3 size: 13 residues. For the CDR3, the DNA is TGTGCCAGCAGCGTAGCTACGCTCAATGAGCAGTTCTTC. It codes for CASSVATLNEQFF.

The chain has TRBV4-2 and TRBJ2-1; D unresolved. CDR3 length equals 13 residues. The V end lost 7 bases, the J end lost 5 bases, and 12 bases lay between the germline ends. Germline CDR1 is LGHNA and CDR2 is YNFKEQ. The CDR3 sequence: CASKAAWDNEQFF. CDR3 coding DNA: TGTGCCAGCAAGGCCGCTTGGGACAATGAGCAGTTCTTC.

The chain couples TRBV7-9 to TRBJ2-7; possible D gene TRBD2, 6 bases. This CDR3 spans 13 amino acids. The V gene's germline CDR1 is SEHNR and CDR2 FQNEAQ (reference sequence). Between the trimmed V and J ends, which lost 4 bases and 4 bases, there was a span of 11 bases. CDR3 amino acids: CASSSNGGYEQYF. The CDR3 coding sequence is TGTGCCAGCAGCTCTAATGGGGGGTACGAGCAGTACTTC.

This chain links TRBV19 with TRBJ1-5; 10 bases line up with TRBD1. Germline assignment: CDR1 LNHDA and CDR2 SQIVND (reference sequence). The CDR3 runs 15 residues. The ends lost 5 bases at V and 3 bases at J; junction bases unmatched: 4. The CDR3 protein is CASSRDRGINQPQHF. For the CDR3, the DNA is TGTGCCAGTAGTCGGGACAGGGGTATCAATCAGCCCCAGCATTTT.

The V gene is TRBV27, the J gene TRBJ2-5, with no clear D. The germline V gene encodes CDR1 MNHEY and CDR2 SMNVEV (reference sequence). The V end lost 4 bases, the J end lost 1 base, and 10 bases lay between the germline ends. The CDR3 contains 14 residues. CDR3 sequence: CASSWRDPQETQYF. The CDR3 bases are TGTGCCAGCAGTTGGCGTGATCCCCAAGAGACCCAGTACTTC.

This clone was observed a handful of times. The chain recombines TRBV7-9 with TRBJ1-1, with D perhaps TRBD1 (5 bases). This CDR3 region has 14 residues. Deletions cut 0 bases from V and 4 bases from J, with 9 bases between. The V gene's germline CDR1 is SEHNR and CDR2 FQNEAQ (reference sequence). The CDR3 region has the DNA TGTGCCAGCAGCTTAGCTCTGGGGGGCACTGAAGCTTTCTTT. Residues: CASSLALGGTEAFF.

This clone was recorded only once. The V call is TRBV30, the J call TRBJ2-7; the D gene is possibly TRBD2 (5 bases). The germline V gene encodes CDR1 GTSNPN and CDR2 SVGIG (reference sequence). This CDR3 comprises 16 residues. Deletions cut 0 bases from V and 0 bases from J, with 15 bases between. The CDR3 DNA reads TGTGCCTGGAGTGTACTAGGGCGGAGGAGCTCCTACGAGCAGTACTTC. Protein: CAWSVLGRRSSYEQYF.

V gene TRBV11-2 combines with J gene TRBJ2-6, with D perhaps being TRBD1 or TRBD2 (5 bases each). CDR3 length: 17 residues. The V end was cut by 5 bases, the J end by 0 bases, with 14 bases between. Germline loops: CDR1 SGHAT, CDR2 FQNNGV. The CDR3 region has the DNA TGTGCCAGCAGCCGGGACCTTATGGGCTCTGGGGCCAACGTCCTGACTTTC. Protein sequence: CASSRDLMGSGANVLTF. Full variable domain (missing parts from reference TRBV11-2 and TRBJ2-6): EAGVAQSPRYKIIEKRQSVAFWCNPISGHATLYWYQQILGQGPKLLIQFQNNGVVDDSQLPKDRFSAERLKGVDSTLKIQPAKLEDSAVYLCASSRDLMGSGANVLTFGAGSRLTVL.

This clone was seen once. This sample also contains other DNA sequences that code for the same CDR3. The DNA of the CDR3 is TGTGCCAGCAGTTACCGGGACGGGAACACTGAAGCTTTCTTT. It is translated as CASSYRDGNTEAFF. The chain uses TRBV6-5 and TRBJ1-1, with D possibly being TRBD1 (5 bases). Trimming left V 2 bases short and J 1 base short, with 8 bases between. CDR1 MNHEY and CDR2 SVGAGI come from the germline V gene. The CDR3 runs 14 residues.

This clone has only one observation. This sequence joins TRBV30 and TRBJ1-2; D is ambiguous. The CDR3 contains 13 residues. Germline values: CDR1 GTSNPN, CDR2 SVGIG (reference sequence). The ends were cut back, 7 bases at V and 0 bases at J, with 12 bases in the middle. For the CDR3, the DNA is TGTGCCTTGGAACCTCTAGCTAACTATGGCTACACCTTC. Translating gives CALEPLANYGYTF.

This clone was observed a single time. This chain joins TRBV7-9 and TRBJ2-1; no reliable D call. V lost 2 bases, J lost 3 bases, and 11 bases lay in between. The CDR3 length is 15 residues. Germline values: CDR1 SEHNR, CDR2 FQNEAQ (reference sequence). CDR3 DNA sequence: TGTGCCAGCAGCTTAACCCCCAGGAGCTACAATGAGCAGTTCTTC. The encoded protein is CASSLTPRSYNEQFF.

The chain has TRBV27 and TRBJ2-5; TRBD2 agrees at 10 bases. J gave up 4 bases and V 6 bases, and 8 bases lay outside the gene matches. Per germline, CDR1 MNHEY and CDR2 SMNVEV (reference sequence). This CDR3 contains 15 residues. The CDR3 protein is CASSLLAGSRETQYF. CDR3 bases: TGTGCCAGCAGCCTACTAGCGGGGTCGCGAGAGACCCAGTACTTC.

The chain recombines TRBV28 with TRBJ2-4; TRBD1 matches 7 bases. Unmatched junction bases numbered 2, after V lost 2 bases and J lost 1 base. This CDR3 contains 15 residues. Per germline, CDR1 MDHEN and CDR2 SYDVKM. The CDR3 DNA follows: TGTGCCAGCAGTTTAGAGGGGGCGGCCAAAAACATTCAGTACTTC. Amino acids: CASSLEGAAKNIQYF.

For this clone: This sample includes further DNA sequences coding for the same CDR3. V and J are TRBV27 and TRBJ1-1; unclear D gene. Trimming stripped 2 bases from V and 1 base from J, with 5 bases between. The germline V gene encodes CDR1 MNHEY and CDR2 SMNVEV (reference sequence). This CDR3 contains 13 residues. The CDR3 spells CASSLLQNTEAFF. The CDR3 DNA sequence: TGTGCCAGCAGTTTACTTCAGAACACTGAAGCTTTCTTT.

Remarks on this clone: Other DNA sequences from this sample encode an identical CDR3 as well. V usage is TRBV27 and J usage is TRBJ1-5; D perhaps matches TRBD1 (5 bases). The CDR3 spans 14 residues. Germline V lookup: CDR1 MNHEY, CDR2 SMNVEV (reference sequence). V was clipped by 6 bases and J by 6 bases, with 15 bases between them. CDR3 in DNA: TGTGCCAGCAGCCCTGTGGGGGGTGGTCAGCCCCAGCATTTT. Protein product: CASSPVGGGQPQHF.

V gene TRBV4-1 combines with J gene TRBJ2-7; a possible D gene is TRBD1 (6 bases). V was shortened by 1 base and J by 6 bases, with 16 bases between the two germline ends. The CDR3 extends over 15 amino acids. Germline V gene data show CDR1 as MGHRA and CDR2 as YSYEKL. For the CDR3, the DNA is TGCGCCAGCAGCCAAGTTAGTGGGGGCATCGGCGAGCAGTACTTC. Translated: CASSQVSGGIGEQYF.

This chain uses TRBV4-3 with TRBJ2-2; weak D call: TRBD2 (7 bases). CDR3 length equals 17 residues. Trimming pared 0 bases from V and 4 bases from J, leaving 15 bases between. Germline V lookup: CDR1 LGHNA, CDR2 YSLEER. The CDR3: CASSQDSGGRGTGELFF. CDR3 nucleotides: TGCGCCAGCAGCCAAGATTCGGGGGGCAGAGGCACCGGGGAGCTGTTTTTT.

J is TRBJ2-2 and V is TRBV5-4; no clear D gene. With 0 bases removed from V and 4 bases from J, the gap between germline ends came to 7 bases. This CDR3 contains 14 residues. The germline CDR1 and CDR2 sequences are SGHNT and YYREEE (reference sequence). The CDR3 sequence is CASSLGARTGELFF. In DNA, the CDR3 is TGTGCCAGCAGCTTGGGGGCACGCACCGGGGAGCTGTTTTTT.

The chain combines TRBV5-8 with TRBJ1-2; D is uncertain. Germline V gene lookup returns CDR1 SGHTS and CDR2 YDEGEE. Deletions cut 1 base from V and 12 bases from J, with 19 bases between. The CDR3 extends over 14 amino acids. The CDR3 reads CASSLSQWPSWDTF. The CDR3 nucleotides are TGTGCCAGCAGCTTGTCACAATGGCCGAGTTGGGACACCTTC.